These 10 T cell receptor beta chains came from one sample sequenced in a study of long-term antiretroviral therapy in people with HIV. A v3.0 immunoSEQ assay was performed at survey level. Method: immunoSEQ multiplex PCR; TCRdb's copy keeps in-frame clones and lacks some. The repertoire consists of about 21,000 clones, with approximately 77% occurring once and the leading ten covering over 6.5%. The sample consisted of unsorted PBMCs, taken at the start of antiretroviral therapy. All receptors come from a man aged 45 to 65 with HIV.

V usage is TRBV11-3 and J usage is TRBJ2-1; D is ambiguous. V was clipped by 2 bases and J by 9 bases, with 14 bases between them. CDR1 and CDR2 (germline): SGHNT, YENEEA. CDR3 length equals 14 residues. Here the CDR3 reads CASSLFYSGGEQFF. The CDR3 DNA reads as TGTGCCAGCAGCTTATTTTACAGTGGTGGTGAGCAGTTCTTC.

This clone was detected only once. CDR3 DNA: TGCAGCGTGCTCACCGGGACAGGATATGGCTACACCTTC. Translation gives CSVLTGTGYGYTF. The chain combines TRBV29-1 with TRBJ1-2, with 8 nucleotides matching TRBD1. This CDR3 spans 13 amino acids. Trimming took 6 bases from V and 5 from J; bases not matched to a gene: 8. Germline V lookup: CDR1 SQVTM, CDR2 ANQGSEA. Together with reference TRBV29-1 and TRBJ1-2, the CDR3 gives the full variable domain: SAVISQKPSRDICQRGTSLTIQCQVDSQVTMMFWYRQQPGQSLTLIATANQGSEATYESGFVIDKFPISRPNLTFSTLTVSNMSPEDSSIYLCSVLTGTGYGYTFGSGTRLTVV.

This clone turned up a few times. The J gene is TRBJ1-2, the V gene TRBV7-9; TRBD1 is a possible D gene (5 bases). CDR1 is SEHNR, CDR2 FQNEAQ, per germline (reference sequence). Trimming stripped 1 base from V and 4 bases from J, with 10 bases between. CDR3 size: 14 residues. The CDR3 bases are TGTGCCAGCAGCTTAGTGGGCAGGGTCTATGGCTACACCTTC. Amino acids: CASSLVGRVYGYTF.

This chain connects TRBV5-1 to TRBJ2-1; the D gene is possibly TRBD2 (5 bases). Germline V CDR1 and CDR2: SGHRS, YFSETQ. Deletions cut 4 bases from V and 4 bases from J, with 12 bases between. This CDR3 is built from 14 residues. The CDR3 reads CASSGLGVYNEQFF. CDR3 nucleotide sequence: TGCGCCAGCAGCGGACTGGGAGTATACAATGAGCAGTTCTTC.

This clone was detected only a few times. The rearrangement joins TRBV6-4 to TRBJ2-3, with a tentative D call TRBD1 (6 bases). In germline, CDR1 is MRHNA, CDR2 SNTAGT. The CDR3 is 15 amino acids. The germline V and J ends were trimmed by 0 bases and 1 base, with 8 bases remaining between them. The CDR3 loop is CASSDSQGGTDTQYF. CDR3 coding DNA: TGTGCCAGCAGTGACTCACAGGGCGGCACAGATACGCAGTATTTT.

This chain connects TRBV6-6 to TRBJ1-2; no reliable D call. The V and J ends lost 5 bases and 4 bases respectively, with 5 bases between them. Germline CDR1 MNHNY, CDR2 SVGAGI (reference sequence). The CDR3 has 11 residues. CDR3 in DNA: TGTGCCAGCAGTATCGGCTATGGCTACACCTTC. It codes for CASSIGYGYTF.

The chain's CDR3 is CASSTYSGNSYEQYF. As DNA, the CDR3 is TGTGCCAGCAGCACCTATAGCGGGAACTCCTACGAGCAGTACTTC. The chain carries TRBV11-2 and TRBJ2-7; 8 nucleotides align to TRBD2. CDR1 SGHAT and CDR2 FQNNGV come from the germline V gene. Trimming removed 5 bases from V and 0 bases from J; junction bases left unmatched: 6. The CDR3 is 15 amino acids. Variable domain in full (rest from reference TRBV11-2 and TRBJ2-7): EAGVAQSPRYKIIEKRQSVAFWCNPISGHATLYWYQQILGQGPKLLIQFQNNGVVDDSQLPKDRFSAERLKGVDSTLKIQPAKLEDSAVYLCASSTYSGNSYEQYFGPGTRLTVT.

This chain's CDR3 is CASSPVGRTEAFF. The CDR3 DNA reads as TGCGCCAGCAGCCCTGTTGGGAGGACTGAAGCTTTCTTT. The V gene is TRBV4-1, the J gene TRBJ1-1, with D unresolved. V was cut by 4 bases and J by 5 bases, with 11 bases left in between. This CDR3 is built from 13 residues. Germline values: CDR1 MGHRA, CDR2 YSYEKL.

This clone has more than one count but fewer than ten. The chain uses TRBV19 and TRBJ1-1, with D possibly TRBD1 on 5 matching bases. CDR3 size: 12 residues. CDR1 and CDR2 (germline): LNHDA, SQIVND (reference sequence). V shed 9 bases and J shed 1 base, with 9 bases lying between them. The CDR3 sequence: CASREANTEAFF. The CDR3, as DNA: TGTGCCAGCAGGGAGGCGAACACTGAAGCTTTCTTT. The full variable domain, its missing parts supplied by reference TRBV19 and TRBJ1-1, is DGGITQSPKYLFRKEGQNVTLSCEQNLNHDAMYWYRQDPGQGLRLIYYSQIVNDFQKGDIAEGYSVSREKKESFPLTVTSAQKNPTAFYLCASREANTEAFFGQGTRLTVV.

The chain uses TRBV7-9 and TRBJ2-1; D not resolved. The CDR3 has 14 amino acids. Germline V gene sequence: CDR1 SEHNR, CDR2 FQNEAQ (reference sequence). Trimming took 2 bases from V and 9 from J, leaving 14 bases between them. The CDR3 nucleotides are TGTGCCAGCAGCTTAAGCCCCACGTCGGGTGAGCAGTTCTTC. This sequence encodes CASSLSPTSGEQFF.